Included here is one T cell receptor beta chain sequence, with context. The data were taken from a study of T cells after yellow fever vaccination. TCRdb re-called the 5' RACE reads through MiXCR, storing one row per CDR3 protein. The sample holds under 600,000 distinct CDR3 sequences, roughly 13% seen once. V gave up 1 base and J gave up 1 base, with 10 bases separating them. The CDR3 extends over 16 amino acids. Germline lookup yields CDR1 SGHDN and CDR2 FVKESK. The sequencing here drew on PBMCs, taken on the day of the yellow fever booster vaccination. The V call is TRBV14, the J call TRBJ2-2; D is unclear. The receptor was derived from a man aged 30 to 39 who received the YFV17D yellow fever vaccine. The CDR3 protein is CASSQVGLWNTGELFF. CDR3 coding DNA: TGTGCCAGCAGCCAAGTTGGGTTATGGAACACCGGGGAGCTGTTTTTT.